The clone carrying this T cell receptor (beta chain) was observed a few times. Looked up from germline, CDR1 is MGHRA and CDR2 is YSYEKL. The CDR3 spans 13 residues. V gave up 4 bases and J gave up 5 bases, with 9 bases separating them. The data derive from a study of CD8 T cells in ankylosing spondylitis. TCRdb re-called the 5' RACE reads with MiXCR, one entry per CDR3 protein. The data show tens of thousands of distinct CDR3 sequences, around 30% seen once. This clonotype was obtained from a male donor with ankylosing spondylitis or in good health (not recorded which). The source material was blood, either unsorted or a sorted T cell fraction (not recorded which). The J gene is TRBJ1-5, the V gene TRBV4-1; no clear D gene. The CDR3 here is CASSPTEHQPQHF. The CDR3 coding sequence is TGCGCCAGCAGCCCCACGGAGCATCAGCCCCAGCATTTT.